The present T cell receptor (beta chain) was sequenced within a study of shared clonotypes between healthy human individuals. Study-wide findings and caveats: Sharing across four donors was seen in around 5% of naive CD4 clonotypes.

With regard to this clone: Its antigen is unidentified.

Measured with immunoSEQ multiplex PCR; TCRdb has only the in-frame clones, and not every one. The table records around 1.4 million clones, about 98.5% of them present only once. The receptor was isolated from a man aged 30 to 39 in good health. The sequenced material came from naive CD4+ T cells sorted from blood. This sample's subset: CD45RA+ positively selected.

The CDR3 is CASRRTSVFNEQFF. The CDR3, as DNA: TGTGCCAGTCGACGGACTAGCGTTTTCAATGAGCAGTTCTTC. This chain connects TRBV19 to TRBJ2-1; TRBD2 aligns across 9 bases. CDR3 size: 14 residues. Germline loops: CDR1 LNHDA, CDR2 SQIVND (reference sequence). Losses at the gene ends were 8 bases for V and 6 bases for J; bases not matched to a gene: 8. The entire variable domain, with the rest obtained from reference TRBV19 and TRBJ2-1, is as follows: DGGITQSPKYLFRKEGQNVTLSCEQNLNHDAMYWYRQDPGQGLRLIYYSQIVNDFQKGDIAEGYSVSREKKESFPLTVTSAQKNPTAFYLCASRRTSVFNEQFFGPGTRLTVL.